These 26 T cell receptor beta chains came from one sample sequenced in a study of T cell changes during pregnancy in multiple sclerosis. Here immunoSEQ multiplex PCR was the method, and the copy in TCRdb shows in-frame clones only, minus some. The sample consists of tens of thousands of clones, roughly 89% of them appearing once. Sequencing was performed on CD4+ T cells from peripheral blood mononuclear cells, taken in the first trimester of pregnancy. All receptors derive from a female donor in good health, enrolled as a control in a pregnancy study.

J is TRBJ1-1 and V is TRBV9; perhaps TRBD1 as D (5 bases). From germline, CDR1 is SGDLS and CDR2 YYNGEE. CDR3 length: 12 residues. The V end was cut by 4 bases, the J end by 4 bases, with 8 bases between. CDR3 residues: CASSRGGTEAFF. CDR3 sequence (DNA): TGTGCCAGCAGCCGGGGGGGCACTGAAGCTTTCTTT.

The rearrangement joins TRBV5-6 to TRBJ2-2; 7 bases fit TRBD2. CDR3 size: 17 residues. The J segment lost 6 bases and the V segment lost 2 bases, leaving 13 bases of the junction unmatched. Germline V lookup: CDR1 SGHDT, CDR2 YYEEEE. CDR3 amino acids: CASSLETGGSNAGELFF. The DNA of the CDR3 is TGTGCCAGCAGCTTAGAAACGGGCGGGAGCAATGCCGGGGAGCTGTTTTTT.

This chain links TRBV6-1 with TRBJ1-1; D is uncertain. The germline gives CDR1 MNHNS, CDR2 SASEGT. Trimming pared 2 bases from V and 4 bases from J, leaving 11 bases between. The CDR3 spans 14 residues. The CDR3 DNA is TGTGCCAGCAGTGAATATGTGGCAGGCACTGAAGCTTTCTTT. It translates to CASSEYVAGTEAFF.

The J gene is TRBJ1-1, the V gene TRBV19, with 9 bases lining up with TRBD1. In germline, CDR1 is LNHDA, CDR2 SQIVND (reference sequence). Losses at the gene ends were 8 bases for V and 0 bases for J; bases not matched to a gene: 7. This CDR3 spans 15 amino acids. DNA of the CDR3: TGTGCCAGTCAGGGACAGGGCCAAGTGAACACTGAAGCTTTCTTT. This sequence encodes CASQGQGQVNTEAFF.

The chain joins TRBV18 to TRBJ2-7; the D gene is possibly TRBD1 (5 bases). The ends were cut back, 2 bases at V and 4 bases at J, with 9 bases in the middle. Looked up from germline, CDR1 is KGHSH and CDR2 is LQKENI. CDR3 length: 13 amino acids. The DNA for the CDR3 is TGTGCCAGCTCACCAGACAGTAGATACGAGCAGTACTTC. This codes for CASSPDSRYEQYF.

This clone appeared once. This chain links TRBV25-1 with TRBJ2-7; perhaps TRBD1 as D (6 bases). V lost 1 base and J 3 bases, leaving 13 bases between the germline ends. Germline values: CDR1 MGHDK, CDR2 SYGVNS. The CDR3 runs 15 residues. CDR3 DNA: TGTGCCAGCAGTGAATCAGGGGTCAGATTCTACGAGCAGTACTTC. Its protein product is CASSESGVRFYEQYF.

In this sample, this clone turned up once. The DNA for the CDR3 is TGTGCCAGCAGCTTTGAGCTTGTCCCCCCAGATACGCAGTATTTT. This sequence encodes CASSFELVPPDTQYF. The chain recombines TRBV11-2 with TRBJ2-3; D is undetermined. Germline-derived CDR1 and CDR2 are SGHAT and FQNNGV. The CDR3 sequence is 15 residues long. Trimming pared 3 bases from V and 4 bases from J, leaving 14 bases between.

The chain couples TRBV7-2 to TRBJ2-1; 14 bases are shared with TRBD2. The CDR3 extends over 16 amino acids. Germline trimming cut 5 bases from V and 6 bases from J; bases unmatched to any gene: 6. Germline V gene lookup returns CDR1 SGHTA and CDR2 FQGNSA. The CDR3 loop reads CASSQTSGGAGNEQFF. The CDR3 DNA reads as TGTGCCAGCAGCCAGACTAGCGGGGGGGCGGGCAATGAGCAGTTCTTC.

This clone was recorded once. This rearrangement joins TRBV5-1 to TRBJ1-2, with a weak D call TRBD1 (5 bases). This CDR3 has 15 residues. V was shortened by 4 bases and J by 7 bases, with 20 bases between the two germline ends. Germline V gene sequence: CDR1 SGHRS, CDR2 YFSETQ. CDR3 amino acids: CASSANQGGALGYTF. CDR3 bases: TGCGCCAGCAGCGCCAATCAGGGAGGTGCTCTTGGCTACACCTTC.

The chain is built from TRBV4-2 and TRBJ2-7; 8 bases fit TRBD1. The CDR3 is 16 residues long. The V and J ends lost 5 bases and 0 bases, in that order; junction bases with no gene match: 9. CDR1 is LGHNA and CDR2 is YNFKEQ in the germline V gene. The CDR3 spells CASSKDPGTGSYEQYF. In DNA form, the CDR3 reads TGTGCCAGCAGCAAGGACCCCGGGACAGGCTCCTACGAGCAGTACTTC.

The chain recombines TRBV5-1 with TRBJ2-1; tentatively, D is TRBD1 (6 bases). Germline CDR1 and CDR2: SGHRS and YFSETQ. The CDR3 has 15 amino acids. The germline V and J ends were trimmed by 2 bases and 2 bases, with 11 bases remaining between them. The CDR3 reads CASSFKGGAYNEQFF. For the CDR3, the DNA is TGCGCCAGCAGCTTCAAAGGGGGAGCCTACAATGAGCAGTTCTTC.

In this sample, this clone turned up once. This chain uses TRBV28 with TRBJ2-1, with 10 bases fitting TRBD2. The CDR3 is made up of 16 amino acids. The V gene's germline CDR1 is MDHEN and CDR2 SYDVKM. Trimming removed 5 bases from V and 10 bases from J; junction bases left unmatched: 14. The CDR3 protein is CASSSLAGVGSEEQFF. The CDR3 bases are TGTGCCAGCAGTAGTCTAGCGGGAGTAGGCAGTGAAGAGCAGTTCTTC. The full variable domain, with the rest looked up from reference TRBV28 and TRBJ2-1, is DVKVTQSSRYLVKRTGEKVFLECVQDMDHENMFWYRQDPGLGLRLIYFSYDVKMKEKGDIPEGYSVSREKKERFSLILESASTNQTSMYLCASSSLAGVGSEEQFFGPGTRLTVL.

This clone has only one observation. The J gene is TRBJ2-3, the V gene TRBV5-1, with TRBD1 identical over 9 bases. CDR3 size: 13 residues. In germline, CDR1 is SGHRS, CDR2 YFSETQ. Losses at the gene ends were 8 bases for V and 3 bases for J; bases not matched to a gene: 4. The CDR3 bases are TGCGCCAGTCGGGACAGGGAAACAGATACGCAGTATTTT. Translating gives CASRDRETDTQYF. The full variable domain, with the rest looked up from reference TRBV5-1 and TRBJ2-3, is KAGVTQTPRYLIKTRGQQVTLSCSPISGHRSVSWYQQTPGQGLQFLFEYFSETQRNKGNFPGRFSGRQFSNSRSEMNVSTLELGDSALYLCASRDRETDTQYFGPGTRLTVL.

This rearrangement joins TRBV18 to TRBJ2-1; 9 bases agree with TRBD2. The CDR3 consists of 18 residues. CDR1 KGHSH and CDR2 LQKENI come from the germline V gene. Trimming took 6 bases from V and 3 from J; bases not matched to a gene: 15. Written as DNA, the CDR3 is TGTGCCAGCTCCCGCCAATCGTGGGTAGCGGGGGACTACAATGAGCAGTTCTTC. Its protein product is CASSRQSWVAGDYNEQFF.

This rearrangement joins TRBV5-4 to TRBJ2-1, with 7 bases identical to TRBD1. Germline trimming cut 4 bases from V and 3 bases from J; bases unmatched to any gene: 7. Germline-derived CDR1 and CDR2 are SGHNT and YYREEE (reference sequence). This CDR3 has 15 residues. The CDR3 DNA reads as TGTGCCAGCAGCCAGCAGGGGGTGGACTACAATGAGCAGTTCTTC. Translation: CASSQQGVDYNEQFF.

The rearrangement uses TRBV2 and TRBJ1-2; D might be TRBD1 (6 bases). The CDR3 is 17 amino acids. Trimming pared 3 bases from V and 1 base from J, leaving 18 bases between. Germline lookup yields CDR1 SNHLY and CDR2 FYNNEI. CDR3 nucleotides: TGTGCCAGCAGTGAGCGGGCATTTACAGGGTTTAACTATGGCTACACCTTC. This sequence encodes CASSERAFTGFNYGYTF.

V usage is TRBV19 and J usage is TRBJ2-7; 11 bases match TRBD2. The CDR3 is made up of 16 amino acids. With 7 bases clipped from V and 0 bases from J, the junction kept 8 bases outside the gene matches. Germline V gene sequence: CDR1 LNHDA, CDR2 SQIVND (reference sequence). The CDR3 bases are TGTGCCAGTAAGCCTAGCGGGAGGCCGAGCTCCTACGAGCAGTACTTC. It is translated as CASKPSGRPSSYEQYF.

The gene calls are TRBV20-1 and TRBJ2-1; D uncertain. The ends were cut back, 3 bases at V and 3 bases at J, with 3 bases in the middle. This CDR3 region has 11 residues. CDR1 and CDR2 from the germline V gene are DFQATT and SNEGSKA (reference sequence). CDR3 sequence (DNA): TGCAGTGCTAGGTACTACAATGAGCAGTTCTTC. This translates into CSARYYNEQFF.

Here the CDR3 DNA reads TGCGCCAGCAGCTTGGGTTCAGGGGGTTTAGAGACCCAGTACTTC. Translation: CASSLGSGGLETQYF. The chain employs TRBV5-1 and TRBJ2-5, with TRBD1 matching 7 bases. Per germline, CDR1 SGHRS and CDR2 YFSETQ. V dropped 0 bases and J dropped 4; count of bases not matched to a gene: 6. This CDR3 spans 15 amino acids.

V gene TRBV28 combines with J gene TRBJ2-6, with D possibly TRBD2 on 5 matching bases. Germline V gene sequence: CDR1 MDHEN, CDR2 SYDVKM. This CDR3 contains 15 residues. The V gene lost 1 base and the J gene lost 2 bases, with 6 bases spanning the gap. The CDR3 loop is CASSLSGTGANVLTF. DNA for the CDR3: TGTGCCAGCAGTTTATCGGGGACTGGGGCCAACGTCCTGACTTTC.

This chain uses TRBV19 with TRBJ1-2; D not resolved. This CDR3 spans 15 amino acids. The V end lost 7 bases, the J end lost 0 bases, and 15 bases lay between the germline ends. Germline CDR1 LNHDA, CDR2 SQIVND (reference sequence). Here the CDR3 reads CASTPFTETNYGYTF. Written as DNA, the CDR3 is TGTGCCAGTACCCCGTTCACAGAGACTAACTATGGCTACACCTTC.

V is TRBV27 and J is TRBJ2-5; 12 positions match TRBD2. Germline CDR1 and CDR2: MNHEY and SMNVEV (reference sequence). The CDR3 is 20 residues long. The V segment lost 5 bases and the J segment 4 bases; nucleotides outside the gene matches: 20. Written as DNA, the CDR3 is TGTGCCAGCAGTCCCCGTCCGGCTAGCGGGAGGGCCGGTTATACAGAGACCCAGTACTTC. Residues: CASSPRPASGRAGYTETQYF.

This chain uses TRBV2 with TRBJ2-7; D uncertain. The CDR3 spans 11 residues. Germline V gene data show CDR1 as SNHLY and CDR2 as FYNNEI. V was trimmed by 8 bases and J by 5 bases, leaving 10 bases between them. The chain's CDR3 is CASQVFHEQYF. The CDR3 DNA reads as TGTGCCAGCCAGGTTTTTCACGAGCAGTACTTC.

This clone showed up just once. The chain has TRBV7-9 and TRBJ2-5, with 9 positions matching TRBD2. Germline-derived CDR1 and CDR2 are SEHNR and FQNEAQ (reference sequence). V was clipped by 3 bases and J by 0 bases; unmatched bases: 11. The CDR3 is 18 residues long. The CDR3 coding sequence is TGTGCCAGCAGCTTCTGGCGCGGGGGGGGCCCGTACCAAGAGACCCAGTACTTC. Its translation is CASSFWRGGGPYQETQYF.

This chain uses TRBV28 with TRBJ2-2; TRBD1 agrees at 7 bases. Germline V gene sequence: CDR1 MDHEN, CDR2 SYDVKM. The CDR3 covers 15 residues. J gave up 0 bases and V 7 bases, and 5 bases lay outside the gene matches. CDR3 sequence (DNA): TGTGCCAGCATGTCAGGGACAGCGAACACCGGGGAGCTGTTTTTT. It is translated as CASMSGTANTGELFF.

The V gene is TRBV5-4, the J gene TRBJ1-2; D is uncertain. V lost 4 bases and J lost 4, with 11 bases in between. Per the germline V gene, CDR1 is SGHNT and CDR2 is YYREEE (reference sequence). The CDR3 length is 13 residues. The CDR3 is CASSPNSFYGYTF. CDR3 in DNA: TGTGCCAGCAGCCCCAACAGCTTCTATGGCTACACCTTC.